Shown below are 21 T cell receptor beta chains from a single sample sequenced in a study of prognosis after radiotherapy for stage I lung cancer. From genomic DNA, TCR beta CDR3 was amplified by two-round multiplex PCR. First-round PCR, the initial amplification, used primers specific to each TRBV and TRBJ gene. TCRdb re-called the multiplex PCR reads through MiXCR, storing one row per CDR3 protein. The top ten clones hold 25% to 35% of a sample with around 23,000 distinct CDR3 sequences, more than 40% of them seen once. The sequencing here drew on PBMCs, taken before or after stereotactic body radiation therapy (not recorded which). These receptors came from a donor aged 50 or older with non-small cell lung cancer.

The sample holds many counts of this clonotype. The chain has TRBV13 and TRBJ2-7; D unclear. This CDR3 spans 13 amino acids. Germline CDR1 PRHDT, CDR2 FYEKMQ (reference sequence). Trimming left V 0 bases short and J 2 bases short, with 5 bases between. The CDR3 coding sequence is TGTGCCAGCAGCTTAGGAATGACCTACGAGCAGTACTTC. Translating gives CASSLGMTYEQYF.

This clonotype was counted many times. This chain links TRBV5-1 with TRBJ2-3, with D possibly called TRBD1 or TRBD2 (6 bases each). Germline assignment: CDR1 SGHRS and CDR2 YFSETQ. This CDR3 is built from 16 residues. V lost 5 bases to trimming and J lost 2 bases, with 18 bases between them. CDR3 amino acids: CASRRGAGTFTDTQYF. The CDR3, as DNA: TGCGCCAGCAGGAGGGGGGCAGGGACCTTCACAGATACGCAGTATTTT.

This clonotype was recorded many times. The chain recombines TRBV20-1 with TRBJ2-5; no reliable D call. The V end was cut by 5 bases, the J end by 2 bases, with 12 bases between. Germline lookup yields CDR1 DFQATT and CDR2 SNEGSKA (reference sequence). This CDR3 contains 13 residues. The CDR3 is CSAGKTFQETQYF. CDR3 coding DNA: TGCAGTGCTGGGAAGACTTTTCAAGAGACCCAGTACTTC.

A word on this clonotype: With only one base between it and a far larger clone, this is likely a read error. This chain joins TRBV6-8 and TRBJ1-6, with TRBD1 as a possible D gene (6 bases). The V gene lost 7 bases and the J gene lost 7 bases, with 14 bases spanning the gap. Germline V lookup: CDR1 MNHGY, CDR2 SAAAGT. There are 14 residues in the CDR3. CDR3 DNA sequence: TGTGCCAGCACGGTAACAGGGTACAATTCACCCCTCCACTTT. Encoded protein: CASTVTGYNSPLHF.

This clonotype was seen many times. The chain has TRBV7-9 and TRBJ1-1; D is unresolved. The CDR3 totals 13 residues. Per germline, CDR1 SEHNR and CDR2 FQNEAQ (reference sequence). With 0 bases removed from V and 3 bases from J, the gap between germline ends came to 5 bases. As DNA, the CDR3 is TGTGCCAGCAGCTTAGCCCAGGACACTGAAGCTTTCTTT. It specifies CASSLAQDTEAFF.

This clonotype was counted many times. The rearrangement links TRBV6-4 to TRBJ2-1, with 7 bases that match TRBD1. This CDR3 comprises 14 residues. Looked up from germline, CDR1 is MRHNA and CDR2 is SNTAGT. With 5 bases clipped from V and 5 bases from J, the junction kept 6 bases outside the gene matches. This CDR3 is CASSPGTANNEQFF. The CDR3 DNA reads TGTGCCAGCAGTCCTGGGACAGCGAACAATGAGCAGTTCTTC.

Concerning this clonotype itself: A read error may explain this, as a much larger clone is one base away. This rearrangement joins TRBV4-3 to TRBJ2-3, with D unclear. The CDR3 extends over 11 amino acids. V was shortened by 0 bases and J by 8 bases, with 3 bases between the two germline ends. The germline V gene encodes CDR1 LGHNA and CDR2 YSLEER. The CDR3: CASSQECTQYF. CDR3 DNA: TGCGCCAGCAGCCAAGAGTGTACGCAGTATTTT.

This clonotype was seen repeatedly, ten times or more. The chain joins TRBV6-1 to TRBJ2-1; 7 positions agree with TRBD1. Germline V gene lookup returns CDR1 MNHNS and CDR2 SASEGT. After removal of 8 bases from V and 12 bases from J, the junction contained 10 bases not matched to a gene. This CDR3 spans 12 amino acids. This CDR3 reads CASRGTGDGQFF. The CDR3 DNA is TGTGCCAGCCGAGGAACAGGGGACGGGCAGTTCTTC.

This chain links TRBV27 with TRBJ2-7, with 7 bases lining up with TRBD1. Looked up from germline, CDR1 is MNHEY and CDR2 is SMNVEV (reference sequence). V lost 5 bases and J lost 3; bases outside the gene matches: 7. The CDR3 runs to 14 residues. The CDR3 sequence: CASSHPGTDYEQYF. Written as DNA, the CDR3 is TGTGCCAGCAGTCATCCCGGGACAGACTACGAGCAGTACTTC.

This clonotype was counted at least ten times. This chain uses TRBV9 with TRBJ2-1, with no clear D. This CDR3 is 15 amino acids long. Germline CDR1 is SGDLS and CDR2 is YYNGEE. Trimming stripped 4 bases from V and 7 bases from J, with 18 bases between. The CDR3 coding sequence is TGTGCCAGCAGCTCCGGCTGGGGAACCGAGAATGAGCAGTTCTTC. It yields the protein CASSSGWGTENEQFF.

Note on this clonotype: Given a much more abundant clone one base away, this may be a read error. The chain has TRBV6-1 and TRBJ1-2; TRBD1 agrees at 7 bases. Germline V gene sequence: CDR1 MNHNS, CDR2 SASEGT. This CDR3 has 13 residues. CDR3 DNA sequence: TGTGACGTGACAGGGCCTTGTGTTCATGGCTACACCTTC. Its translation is CDVTGPCVHGYTF.

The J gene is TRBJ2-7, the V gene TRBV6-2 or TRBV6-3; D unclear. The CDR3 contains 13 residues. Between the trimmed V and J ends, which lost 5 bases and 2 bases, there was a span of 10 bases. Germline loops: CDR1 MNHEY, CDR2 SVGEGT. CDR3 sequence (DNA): TGTGCCAGCAGTGAAACACCCCCCTACGAGCAGTACTTC. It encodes CASSETPPYEQYF.

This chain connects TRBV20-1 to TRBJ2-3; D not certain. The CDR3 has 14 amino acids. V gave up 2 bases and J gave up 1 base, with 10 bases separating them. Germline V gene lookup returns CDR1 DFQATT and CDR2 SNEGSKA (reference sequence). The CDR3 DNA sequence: TGCAGTGCTAGAAGGCTCTCTGGCACAGATACGCAGTATTTT. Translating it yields CSARRLSGTDTQYF.

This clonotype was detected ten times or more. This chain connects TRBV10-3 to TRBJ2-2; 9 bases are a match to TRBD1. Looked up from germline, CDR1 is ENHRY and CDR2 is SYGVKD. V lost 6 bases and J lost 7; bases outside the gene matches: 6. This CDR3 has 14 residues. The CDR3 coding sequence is TGTGCCATCAGACGACAGGGGGACCTCGGGGAGCTGTTTTTT. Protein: CAIRRQGDLGELFF.

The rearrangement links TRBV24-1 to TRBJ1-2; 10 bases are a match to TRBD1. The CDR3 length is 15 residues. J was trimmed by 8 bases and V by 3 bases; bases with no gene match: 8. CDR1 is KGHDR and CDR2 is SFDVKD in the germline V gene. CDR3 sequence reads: CATSDPAGTGDGYTF. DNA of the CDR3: TGTGCCACCAGTGATCCAGCCGGGACAGGGGACGGCTACACCTTC.

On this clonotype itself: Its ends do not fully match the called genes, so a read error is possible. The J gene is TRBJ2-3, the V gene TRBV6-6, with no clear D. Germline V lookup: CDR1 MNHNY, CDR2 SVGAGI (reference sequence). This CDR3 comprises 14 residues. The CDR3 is CASSYSWYTYTHYF. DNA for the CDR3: TGTGCCAGCAGTTACTCGTGGTACACGTATACGCATTATTTT.

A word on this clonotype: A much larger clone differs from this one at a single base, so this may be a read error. The CDR3 nucleotides are TGCAGCGTCCAAGGTGTGGGCATTGACTATGGCTACACCTTC. As protein: CSVQGVGIDYGYTF. The chain uses TRBV29-1 and TRBJ1-2; D not resolved. The CDR3 consists of 14 residues. CDR1 and CDR2 (germline): SQVTM, ANQGSEA. Trimming shortened V by 6 bases and J by 3 bases, and 17 bases separated the two germline ends.

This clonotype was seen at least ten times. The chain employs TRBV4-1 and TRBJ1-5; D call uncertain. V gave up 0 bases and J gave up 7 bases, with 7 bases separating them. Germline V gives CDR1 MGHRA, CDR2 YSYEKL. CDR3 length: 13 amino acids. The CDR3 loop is CASSQEQRQPQHF. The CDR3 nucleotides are TGCGCCAGCAGCCAAGAACAGAGGCAGCCCCAGCATTTT.

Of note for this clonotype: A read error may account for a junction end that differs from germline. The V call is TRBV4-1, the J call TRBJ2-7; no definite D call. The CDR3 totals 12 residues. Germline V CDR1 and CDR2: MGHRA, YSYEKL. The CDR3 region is CASSLSSYEQYF. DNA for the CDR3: TGTGCCAGCAGCCTATCGTCCTACGAGCAGTACTTC.

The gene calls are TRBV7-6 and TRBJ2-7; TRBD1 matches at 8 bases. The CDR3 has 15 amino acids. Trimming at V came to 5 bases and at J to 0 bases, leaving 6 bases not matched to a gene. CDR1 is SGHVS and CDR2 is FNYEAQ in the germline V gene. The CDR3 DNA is TGTGCCAGCAGCCTCGGACAGGGACTCTCCTACGAGCAGTACTTC. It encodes CASSLGQGLSYEQYF. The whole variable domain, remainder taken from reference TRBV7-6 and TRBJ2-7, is GAGVSQSPRYKVTKRGQDVALRCDPISGHVSLYWYRQALGQGPEFLTYFNYEAQQDKSGLPNDRFSAERPEGSISTLTIQRTEQRDSAMYRCASSLGQGLSYEQYFGPGTRLTVT.

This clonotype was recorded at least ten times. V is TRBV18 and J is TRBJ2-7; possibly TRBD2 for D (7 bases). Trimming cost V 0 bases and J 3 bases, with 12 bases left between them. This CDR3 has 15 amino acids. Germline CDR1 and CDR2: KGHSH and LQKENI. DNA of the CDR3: TGTGCCAGCTCACCACCGGGGGGGGCCCACTACGAGCAGTACTTC. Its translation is CASSPPGGAHYEQYF.